There are many counts of the clone carrying this T cell receptor (beta chain). Germline loops: CDR1 MNHEY, CDR2 SVGEGT. The CDR3 length is 13 residues. Between the trimmed V and J ends, which lost 7 bases and 7 bases, there was a span of 16 bases. The data originate from a study of T cells in Graves' hyperthyroidism and ophthalmopathy. The source material, RNA transcripts, was used to amplify TCR beta CDR3 regions. Carried out on the TCR CDR3, a first-round RT-PCR used the HTBI primer set. TCRdb passed the multiplex PCR reads through MiXCR, listing each CDR3 protein once. The sample has some 500,000 distinct CDR3 sequences, 16% seen once.

The sequence came from a young woman with Graves' ophthalmopathy. The chain carries TRBV6-2 or TRBV6-3 and TRBJ1-1; D is unclear. Input material: blood. The CDR3 coding sequence is TGTGCCAGCAAGAACGCCGGCGGAGATGAAGCTTTCTTT. Encoded protein: CASKNAGGDEAFF.